The rows below give T cell receptor beta chains drawn from one sample of a study of identical twins. TCRdb reprocessed the 5' RACE reads with MiXCR, giving one entry per CDR3 protein. The data hold 700,000 or so distinct CDR3 sequences, with more than 6.5% observed a single time. These data also featured in a second study, about yellow fever vaccine responses in identical twins.

Sequenced sample: PBMCs. The receptors come from a woman aged 18 to 35 in good health. Both conserved end residues are part of each CDR3. The D gene is left open where the match is weak. Expanded clones get a size class; other rows say once, few or many, or leave the size out.

clone_size cdr3_length j_call v_call d_call cdr3_nt cdr3_aa
- 12 TRBJ2-7 TRBV12-3/TRBV12-4 - TGTGGCAGCAGTCGGACGTCCTACGAGCAGTACTTC CGSSRTSYEQYF
few 16 TRBJ2-3 TRBV24-1 - TGTGCCACCAGTGAACTTGGACAGTCTAGCACAGATACGCAGTATTTT CATSELGQSSTDTQYF
few 14 TRBJ1-2 TRBV10-3 - TGTGCCATCACCATCGGGGGGTCCCCCTATGGCTACACCTTC CAITIGGSPYGYTF
- 11 TRBJ2-1 TRBV7-2 TRBD1 TGTGCCAGCAGCACCAGGGGGATCCCGTTCTTC CASSTRGIPFF
- 19 TRBJ2-2 TRBV6-5 TRBD2 TGTGCCAGCAGTTACTCGAAAATAGGCAGCGGGAGGGCCCCAGGGGAGCTGTTTTTT CASSYSKIGSGRAPGELFF
- 16 TRBJ2-5 TRBV6-1 TRBD1 TGTGCCAGCGGGCCAGGGGGACAGGGAAAGTGGGAGACCCAGTACTTC CASGPGGQGKWETQYF
- 15 TRBJ1-5 TRBV5-1 - TGCGCCAGCAGCAAACAGGGAGGGCACAATCAGCCCCAGCATTTT CASSKQGGHNQPQHF
few 15 TRBJ2-7 TRBV5-1 TRBD2 TGCGCCAGCAGCCCAGGGACTAGCGTTTCCTACGAGCAGTACTTC CASSPGTSVSYEQYF
few 13 TRBJ2-2 TRBV6-2/TRBV6-3 - TGTGCCAGCAGTTACTCTAAGGGCGGGGAGCTGTTTTTT CASSYSKGGELFF
few 14 TRBJ2-5 TRBV30 - TGTGCCTGGTGCCCGGACATGAGGCAAGAGACCCAGTACTTC CAWCPDMRQETQYF
many 14 TRBJ2-7 TRBV6-1 TRBD2 TGTGCCAGCATTCCAGGACTAGCGGGAGGAGAGCAGTACTTC CASIPGLAGGEQYF
many 14 TRBJ2-3 TRBV6-1 TRBD1 TGTGCCAGCCGTCAGGGGGCGGGTGGCCATACGCAGTATTTT CASRQGAGGHTQYF
many 13 TRBJ1-2 TRBV6-5 - TGTGCCAGCAGTTACCGAAACAGGGACGGCTACACCTTC CASSYRNRDGYTF
- 16 TRBJ2-7 TRBV6-2/TRBV6-3 TRBD2 TGTGCCAGCAGTCGATCTAGCGGACCGAGCTCCTACGAGCAGTACTTC CASSRSSGPSSYEQYF
many 15 TRBJ1-6 TRBV9 - TGTGCCAGCAGCGTAGATGGCAGGGGCAATTCACCCCTCCACTTT CASSVDGRGNSPLHF
few 13 TRBJ2-7 TRBV27 - TGTGCCAGCAGTTTGTCGGGGACACACGAGCAGTACTTC CASSLSGTHEQYF
few 15 TRBJ2-1 TRBV4-2 TRBD2 TGTGCCAGCAGCCTTGTAGCGGGAGTTGTAAATGAGCAGTTCTTC CASSLVAGVVNEQFF
few 19 TRBJ2-4 TRBV11-2 - TGTGCCAGCAGCTTAGTATCGAGAGGCGGGATCCTAGCCAAAAACATTCAGTACTTC CASSLVSRGGILAKNIQYF
few 16 TRBJ2-1 TRBV12-3/TRBV12-4 TRBD2 TGTGCCAGCAGCCGCCCCGGCCTAGCGGGGGGAGATGAGCAGTTCTTC CASSRPGLAGGDEQFF
many 15 TRBJ2-1 TRBV24-1 - TGTGCCACCAGTGACGAAACCCTACCGGGGTCAGGGCAGTTCTTC CATSDETLPGSGQFF
- 19 TRBJ2-2 TRBV11-1 TRBD2 TGTGCCAGCAGCTTAGGAAGCGGGAGACTAAAAGAGAACACCGGGGAGCTGTTTTTT CASSLGSGRLKENTGELFF
few 12 TRBJ1-1 TRBV20-1 - TGCAGTGCCATACACCCGAACACTGAAGCTTTCTTT CSAIHPNTEAFF
- 14 TRBJ1-6 TRBV27 - TGTGCCAGCGCTGTTCTCTCCTATAATTCACCCCTCCACTTT CASAVLSYNSPLHF
- 17 TRBJ2-1 TRBV7-2 - TGTGCCAGCAGCGCGCGGAGGCGGGACCATTCCTACAATGAGCAGTTCTTC CASSARRRDHSYNEQFF
- 12 TRBJ2-7 TRBV27 TRBD1 TGTGCCAGCAGTACATACAGGGGCGAGCAGTACTTC CASSTYRGEQYF
- 15 TRBJ2-5 TRBV11-2 - TGTGCCAGCGGCGGGGCAGGTCGGGGCCAAGAGACCCAGTACTTC CASGGAGRGQETQYF
few 17 TRBJ1-2 TRBV15 TRBD1 TGTGCCACCAGCAGAAGACAAACAGGGGGCTTTAACTATGGCTACACCTTC CATSRRQTGGFNYGYTF
many 15 TRBJ2-5 TRBV3-1 TRBD1 TGTGCCAGCAGCCAAGGGGGACAGGGCTTGAAGACCCAGTACTTC CASSQGGQGLKTQYF
- 13 TRBJ2-5 TRBV11-2 - TGTGCCAGCAGCCGACCGGGTCAAGAGACCCAGTACTTC CASSRPGQETQYF
few 13 TRBJ2-3 TRBV9 - TGTGCCAGCAGCGTAGGGGACTTCGGAACGCAGTATTTT CASSVGDFGTQYF
many 13 TRBJ1-2 TRBV7-2 TRBD1 TGTGCCAGCAGCTTTATCAGGGGGTATGGCTACACCTTC CASSFIRGYGYTF
- 15 TRBJ2-3 TRBV5-1 - TGCGCCAGCAGCTTGGTTGGGGTGTACGCAGATACGCAGTATTTT CASSLVGVYADTQYF
- 20 TRBJ2-5 TRBV12-5 TRBD2 TGTGCTACCCAGATCCGTAACGGGACTAGCGGGGGGGCCGATTGGGAGACCCAGTACTTC CATQIRNGTSGGADWETQYF
many 16 TRBJ2-1 TRBV12-3/TRBV12-4 TRBD2 TGTGCCAGCAGTTTCAGTAGCGGGGGGCCCTACAATGAGCAGTTCTTC CASSFSSGGPYNEQFF
few 16 TRBJ2-5 TRBV6-5 TRBD2 TGTGCCAGCAGTTACGCGGGACTAGCGGGGGATGAGACCCAGTACTTC CASSYAGLAGDETQYF
few 16 TRBJ1-1 TRBV20-1 - TGCAGTGCTAGACTGGGCCCGGGACAAGTAGGTGATGGAGCTTTCTTT CSARLGPGQVGDGAFF
- 16 TRBJ1-5 TRBV5-5 TRBD1 TGTGCCAGCAGCTTGGCCGGACAGGGGAACAATCAGCCCCAGCATTTT CASSLAGQGNNQPQHF